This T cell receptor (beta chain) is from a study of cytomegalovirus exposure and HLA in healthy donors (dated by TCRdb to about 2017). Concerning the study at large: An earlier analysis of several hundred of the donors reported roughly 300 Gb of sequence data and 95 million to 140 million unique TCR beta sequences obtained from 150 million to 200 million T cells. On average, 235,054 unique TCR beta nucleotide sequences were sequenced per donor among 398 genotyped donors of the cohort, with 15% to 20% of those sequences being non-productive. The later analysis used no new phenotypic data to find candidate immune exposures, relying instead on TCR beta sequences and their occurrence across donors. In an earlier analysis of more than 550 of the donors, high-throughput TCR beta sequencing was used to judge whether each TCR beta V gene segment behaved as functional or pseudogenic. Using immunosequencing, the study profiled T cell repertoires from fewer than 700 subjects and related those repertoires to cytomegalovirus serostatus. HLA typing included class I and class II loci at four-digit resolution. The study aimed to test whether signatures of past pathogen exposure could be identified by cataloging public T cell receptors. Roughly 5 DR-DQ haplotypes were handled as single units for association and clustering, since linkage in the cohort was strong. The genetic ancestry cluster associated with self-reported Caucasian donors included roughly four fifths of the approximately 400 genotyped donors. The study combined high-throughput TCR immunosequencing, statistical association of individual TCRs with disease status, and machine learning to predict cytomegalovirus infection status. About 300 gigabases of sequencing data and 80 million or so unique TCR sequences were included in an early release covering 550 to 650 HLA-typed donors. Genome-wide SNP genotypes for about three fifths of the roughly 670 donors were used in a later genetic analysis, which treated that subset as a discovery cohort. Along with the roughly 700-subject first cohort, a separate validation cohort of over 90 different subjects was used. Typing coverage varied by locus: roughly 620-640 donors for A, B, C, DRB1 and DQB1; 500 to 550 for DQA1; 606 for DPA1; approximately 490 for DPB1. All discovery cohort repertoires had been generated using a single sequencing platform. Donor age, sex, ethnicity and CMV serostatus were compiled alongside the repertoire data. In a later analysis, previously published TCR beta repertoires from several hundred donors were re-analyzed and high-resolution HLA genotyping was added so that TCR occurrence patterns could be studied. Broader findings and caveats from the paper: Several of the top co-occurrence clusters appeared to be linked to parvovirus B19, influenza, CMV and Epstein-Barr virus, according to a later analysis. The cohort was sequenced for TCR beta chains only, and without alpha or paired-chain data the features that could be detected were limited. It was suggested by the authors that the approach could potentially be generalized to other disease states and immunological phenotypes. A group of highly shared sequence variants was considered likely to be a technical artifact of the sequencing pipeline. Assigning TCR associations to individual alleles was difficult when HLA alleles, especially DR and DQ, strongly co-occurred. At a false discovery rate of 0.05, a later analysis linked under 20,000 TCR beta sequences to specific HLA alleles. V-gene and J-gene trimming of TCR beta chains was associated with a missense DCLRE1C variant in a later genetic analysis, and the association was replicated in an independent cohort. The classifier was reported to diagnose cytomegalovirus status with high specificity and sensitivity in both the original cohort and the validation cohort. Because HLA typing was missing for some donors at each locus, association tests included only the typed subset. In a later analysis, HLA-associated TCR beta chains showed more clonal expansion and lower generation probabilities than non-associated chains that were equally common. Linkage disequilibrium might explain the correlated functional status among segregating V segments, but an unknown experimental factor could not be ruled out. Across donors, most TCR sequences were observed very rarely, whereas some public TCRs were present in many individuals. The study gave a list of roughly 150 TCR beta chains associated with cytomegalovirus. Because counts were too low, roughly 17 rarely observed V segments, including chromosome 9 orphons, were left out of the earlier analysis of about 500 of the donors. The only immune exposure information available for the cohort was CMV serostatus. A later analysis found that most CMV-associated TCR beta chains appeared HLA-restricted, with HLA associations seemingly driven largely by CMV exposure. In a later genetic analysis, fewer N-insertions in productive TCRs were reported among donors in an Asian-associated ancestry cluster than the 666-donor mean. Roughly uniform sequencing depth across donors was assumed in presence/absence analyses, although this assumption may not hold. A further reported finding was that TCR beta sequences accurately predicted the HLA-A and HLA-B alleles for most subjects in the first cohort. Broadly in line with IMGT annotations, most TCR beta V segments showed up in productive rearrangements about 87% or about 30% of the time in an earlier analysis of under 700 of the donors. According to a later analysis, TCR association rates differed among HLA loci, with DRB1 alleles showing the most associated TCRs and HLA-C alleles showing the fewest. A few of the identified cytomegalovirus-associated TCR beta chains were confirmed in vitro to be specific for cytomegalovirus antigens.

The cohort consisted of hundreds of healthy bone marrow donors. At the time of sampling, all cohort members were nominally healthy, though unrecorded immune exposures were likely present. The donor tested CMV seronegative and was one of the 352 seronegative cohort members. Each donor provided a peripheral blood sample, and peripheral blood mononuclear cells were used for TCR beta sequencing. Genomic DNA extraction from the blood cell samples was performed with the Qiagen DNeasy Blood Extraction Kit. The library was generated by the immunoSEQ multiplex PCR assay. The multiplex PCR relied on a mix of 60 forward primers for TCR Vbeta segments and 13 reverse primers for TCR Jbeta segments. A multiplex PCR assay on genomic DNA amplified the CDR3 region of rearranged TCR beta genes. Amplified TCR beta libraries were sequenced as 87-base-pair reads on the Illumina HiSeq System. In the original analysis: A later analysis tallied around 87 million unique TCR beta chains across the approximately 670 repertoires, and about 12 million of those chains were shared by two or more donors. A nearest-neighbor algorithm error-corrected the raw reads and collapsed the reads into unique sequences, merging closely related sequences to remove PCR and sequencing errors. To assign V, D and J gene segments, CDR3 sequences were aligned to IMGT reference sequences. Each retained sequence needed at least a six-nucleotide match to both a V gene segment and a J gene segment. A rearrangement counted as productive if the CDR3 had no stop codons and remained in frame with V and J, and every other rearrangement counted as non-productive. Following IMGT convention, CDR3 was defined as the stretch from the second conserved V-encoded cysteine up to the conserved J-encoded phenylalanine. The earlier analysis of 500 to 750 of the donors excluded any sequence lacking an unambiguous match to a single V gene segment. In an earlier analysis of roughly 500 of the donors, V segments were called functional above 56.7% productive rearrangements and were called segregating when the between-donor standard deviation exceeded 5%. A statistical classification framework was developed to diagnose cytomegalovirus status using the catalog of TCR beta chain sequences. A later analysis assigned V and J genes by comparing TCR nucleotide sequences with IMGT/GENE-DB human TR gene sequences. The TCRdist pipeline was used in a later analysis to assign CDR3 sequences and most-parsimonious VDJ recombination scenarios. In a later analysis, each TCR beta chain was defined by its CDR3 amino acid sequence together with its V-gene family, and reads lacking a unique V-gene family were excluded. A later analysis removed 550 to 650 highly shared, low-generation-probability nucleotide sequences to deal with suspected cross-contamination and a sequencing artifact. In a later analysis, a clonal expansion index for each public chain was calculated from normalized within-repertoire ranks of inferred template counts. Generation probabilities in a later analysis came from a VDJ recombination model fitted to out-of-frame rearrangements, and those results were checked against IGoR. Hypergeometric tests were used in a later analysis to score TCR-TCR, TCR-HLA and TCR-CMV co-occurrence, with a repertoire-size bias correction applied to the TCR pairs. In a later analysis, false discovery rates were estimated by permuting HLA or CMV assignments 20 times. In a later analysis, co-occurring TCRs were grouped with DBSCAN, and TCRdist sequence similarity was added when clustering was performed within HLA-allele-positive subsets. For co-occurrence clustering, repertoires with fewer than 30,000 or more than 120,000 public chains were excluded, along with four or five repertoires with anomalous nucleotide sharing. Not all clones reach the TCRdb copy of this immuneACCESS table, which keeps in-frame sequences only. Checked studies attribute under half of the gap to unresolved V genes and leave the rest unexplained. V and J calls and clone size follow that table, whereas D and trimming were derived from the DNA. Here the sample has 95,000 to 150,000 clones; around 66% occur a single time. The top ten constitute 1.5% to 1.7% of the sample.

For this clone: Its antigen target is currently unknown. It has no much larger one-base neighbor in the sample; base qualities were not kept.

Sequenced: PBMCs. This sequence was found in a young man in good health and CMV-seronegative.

The CDR3 is CAWMREGSYEQYF. The DNA sequence follows: TGTGCCTGGATGCGGGAGGGATCCTACGAGCAGTACTTC. Recombination linked TRBV30 to TRBJ2-7; TRBD2 fits 9 bases in the junction. As encoded in the germline V gene (reference sequence), CDR1 is GTSNPN while CDR2 is SVGIG. The CDR3 numbers 13 residues from cysteine through phenylalanine. The read is trimmed to its CDR3 DNA, 39 bases read in frame from base 1. Germline trimming amounts to 4 bases on V and 1 base on J, with 2 as the count of junction bases outside the gene matches.